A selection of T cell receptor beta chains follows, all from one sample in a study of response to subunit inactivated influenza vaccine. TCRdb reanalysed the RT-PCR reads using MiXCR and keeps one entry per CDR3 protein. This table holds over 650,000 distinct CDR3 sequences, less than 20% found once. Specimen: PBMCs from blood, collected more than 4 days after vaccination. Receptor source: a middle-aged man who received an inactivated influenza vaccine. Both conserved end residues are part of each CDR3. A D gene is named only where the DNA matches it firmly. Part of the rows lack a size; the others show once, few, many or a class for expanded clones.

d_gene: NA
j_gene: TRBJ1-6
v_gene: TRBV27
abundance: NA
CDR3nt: TGTGCCAGCAGACCCACATGGAATTCACCCCTCCACTTT
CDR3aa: CASRPTWNSPLHF

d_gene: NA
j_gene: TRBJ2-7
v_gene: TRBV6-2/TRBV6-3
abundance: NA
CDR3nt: TGTACCAGCAGCCAAGCGAGAGAGGTCCACGAGCAGTACTTC
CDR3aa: CTSSQAREVHEQYF

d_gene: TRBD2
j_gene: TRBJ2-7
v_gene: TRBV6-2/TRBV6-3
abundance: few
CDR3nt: TGTGCCAGCAGTGGACCGGGACTAGCGTTCTCCTACGAGCAGTACTTC
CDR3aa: CASSGPGLAFSYEQYF

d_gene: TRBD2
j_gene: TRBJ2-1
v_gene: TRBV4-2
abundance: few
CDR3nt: TGTGCCAGCAGCCAAGAAGGGGGACTAGCGGGACGATACAATGAGCAGTTCTTC
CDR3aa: CASSQEGGLAGRYNEQFF

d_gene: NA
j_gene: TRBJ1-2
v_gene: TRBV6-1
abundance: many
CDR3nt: TGTGCCAGCAGTGAAGGCAGATATGGCTACACCTTC
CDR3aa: CASSEGRYGYTF

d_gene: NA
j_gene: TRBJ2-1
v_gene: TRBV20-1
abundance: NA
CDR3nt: TGCAGTGCTGGGGTCCTGTCGGGGCTCTACAATGAGCAGTTCTTC
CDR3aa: CSAGVLSGLYNEQFF

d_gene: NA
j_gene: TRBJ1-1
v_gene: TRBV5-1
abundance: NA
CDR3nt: TGCGCCAGCAGCATGACAGGCCCGAACACTGAAGCTTTCTTT
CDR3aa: CASSMTGPNTEAFF

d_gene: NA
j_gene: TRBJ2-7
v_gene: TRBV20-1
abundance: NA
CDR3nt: TGCAGTGCTAGTTCTCAGGTAACCTACGAGCAGTACTTC
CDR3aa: CSASSQVTYEQYF

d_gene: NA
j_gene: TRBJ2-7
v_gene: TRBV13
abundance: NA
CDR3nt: TGTGCCTCTGATCATGCGCGGGAGCAGTACTTC
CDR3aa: CASDHAREQYF

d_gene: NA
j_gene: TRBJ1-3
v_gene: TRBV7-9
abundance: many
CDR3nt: TGTGCCAGCAGCTTAGGACTCGGAGTTACTGGAAACACCATATATTTT
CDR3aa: CASSLGLGVTGNTIYF

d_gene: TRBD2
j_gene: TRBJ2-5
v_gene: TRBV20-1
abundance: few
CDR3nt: TGCAGTGCTCCCCGGACTAGCGGGATTCAAGAGACCCAGTACTTC
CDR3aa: CSAPRTSGIQETQYF

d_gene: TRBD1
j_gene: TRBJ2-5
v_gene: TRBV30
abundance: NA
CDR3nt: TGTGCCTGGAGTGTACCCGGGACAGGGGCTAAAGAGACCCAGTACTTC
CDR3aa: CAWSVPGTGAKETQYF

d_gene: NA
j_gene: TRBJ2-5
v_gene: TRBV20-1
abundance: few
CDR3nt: TGCAGTGCTAGGCGGGGATGGGAGACCCAGTACTTC
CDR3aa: CSARRGWETQYF

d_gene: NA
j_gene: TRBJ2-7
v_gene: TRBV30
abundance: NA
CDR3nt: TGTGCCTGGAGTAGTTACAGACACTACGAGCAGTACTTC
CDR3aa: CAWSSYRHYEQYF

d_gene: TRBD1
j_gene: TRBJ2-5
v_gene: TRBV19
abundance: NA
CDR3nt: TGTGCCAGTAGAGACCCGGGACAGGGGACACAAGAGACCCAGTACTTC
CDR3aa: CASRDPGQGTQETQYF

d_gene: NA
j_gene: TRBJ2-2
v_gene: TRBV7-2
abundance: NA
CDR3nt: TGTGCCAGCAGCTCCCTCGGGGTAACGAACACCGGGGAGCTGTTTTTT
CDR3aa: CASSSLGVTNTGELFF

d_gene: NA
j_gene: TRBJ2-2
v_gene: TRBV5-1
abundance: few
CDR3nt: TGCGCCAGCAGCTCCCGGACCGCAAACACCGGGGAGCTGTTTTTT
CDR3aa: CASSSRTANTGELFF

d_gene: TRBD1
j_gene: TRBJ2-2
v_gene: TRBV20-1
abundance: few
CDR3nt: TGCAGTGCTAGAGTACAGGGGGCTAACACCGGGGAGCTGTTTTTT
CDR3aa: CSARVQGANTGELFF

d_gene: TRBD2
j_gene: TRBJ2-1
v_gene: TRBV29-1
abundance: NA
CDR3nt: TGCAGCGTGGAACTAGCGGGGGGGCCGTATGAGCAGTTCTTC
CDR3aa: CSVELAGGPYEQFF

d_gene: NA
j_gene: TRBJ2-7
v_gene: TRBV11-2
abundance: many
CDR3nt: TGTGCCAGCAGCTTAAATGAGGGACTCGAGCAGTACTTC
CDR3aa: CASSLNEGLEQYF

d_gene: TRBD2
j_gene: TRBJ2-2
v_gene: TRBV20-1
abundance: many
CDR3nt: TGCAGTGCTAGAGGGACTAGCGGGAGCGCCGGGGAGCTGTTTTTT
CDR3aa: CSARGTSGSAGELFF

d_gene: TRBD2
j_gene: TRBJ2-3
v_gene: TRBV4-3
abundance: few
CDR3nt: TGCGCCAGCAGCCGTCATCCGGGACTAGCGGGGGTGGAAGATACGCAGTATTTT
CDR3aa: CASSRHPGLAGVEDTQYF

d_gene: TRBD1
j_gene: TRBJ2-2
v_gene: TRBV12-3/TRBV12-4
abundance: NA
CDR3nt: TGTGCCAGCAGTTTTAGGGGGCAGCTGACGAACACCGGGGAGCTGTTTTTT
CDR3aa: CASSFRGQLTNTGELFF

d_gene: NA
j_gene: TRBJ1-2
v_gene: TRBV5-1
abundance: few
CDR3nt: TGCGCCAGCAGCCCGGTGCCAGGTCGTACTAACTATGGCTACACCTTC
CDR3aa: CASSPVPGRTNYGYTF

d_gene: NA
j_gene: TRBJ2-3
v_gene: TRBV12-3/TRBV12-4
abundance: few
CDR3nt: TGTGCCAGCAGTTTAGTATCCGCTCTACGCAGCACAGATACGCAGTATTTT
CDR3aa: CASSLVSALRSTDTQYF

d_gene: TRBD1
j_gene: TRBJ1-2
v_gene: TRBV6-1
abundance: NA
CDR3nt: TGTGCCAGCAGCCGGATTACAGGGGGGGGCGGCTACACCTTC
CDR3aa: CASSRITGGGGYTF

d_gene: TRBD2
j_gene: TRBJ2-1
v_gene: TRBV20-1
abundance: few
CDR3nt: TGCAGTGCTAGAGATCCTAGCGGGTTATACAATGAGCAGTTCTTC
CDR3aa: CSARDPSGLYNEQFF

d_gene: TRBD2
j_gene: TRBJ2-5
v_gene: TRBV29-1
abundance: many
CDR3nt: TGCAGCGTTGAAGGTCTAGCGGGTACCGGGGCCCAGTACTTC
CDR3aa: CSVEGLAGTGAQYF

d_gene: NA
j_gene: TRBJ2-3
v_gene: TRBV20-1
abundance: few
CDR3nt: TGCAGTGCTCAAAGTTTCGCGGAACGGAATACGCAGTATTTT
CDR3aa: CSAQSFAERNTQYF

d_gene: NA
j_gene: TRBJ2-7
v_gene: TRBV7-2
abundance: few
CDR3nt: TGTGCCAGCAGCTTAGCATACGGACGGTACGAGCAGTACTTC
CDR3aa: CASSLAYGRYEQYF

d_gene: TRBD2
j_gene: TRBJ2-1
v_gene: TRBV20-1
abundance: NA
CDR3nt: TGCAGTGCTACGACTAGCGGGAGGGCCCATGAGCAGTTCTTC
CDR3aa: CSATTSGRAHEQFF

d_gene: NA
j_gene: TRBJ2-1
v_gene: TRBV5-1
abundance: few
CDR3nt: TGCGCCAGCAGCGCCTACTTCGGTGGAAGCTCCTACAATGAGCAGTTCTTC
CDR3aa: CASSAYFGGSSYNEQFF

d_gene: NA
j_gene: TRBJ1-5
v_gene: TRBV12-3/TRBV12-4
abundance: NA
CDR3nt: TGTGCCAGCAGCGTGCGGGGAAGTAGCAATCAGCCCCAGCATTTT
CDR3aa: CASSVRGSSNQPQHF

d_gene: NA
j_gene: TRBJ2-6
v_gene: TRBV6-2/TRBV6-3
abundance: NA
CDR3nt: TGTGCCAGCAGTTACCCTAAGGACAGTCAACTTCGCTCTGGGGCCAACGTCCTGACTTTC
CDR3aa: CASSYPKDSQLRSGANVLTF

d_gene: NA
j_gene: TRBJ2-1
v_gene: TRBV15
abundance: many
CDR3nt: TGTGCCACCAGCAGCAGGGTTGGAGCGAGTGAGCAGTTCTTC
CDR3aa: CATSSRVGASEQFF

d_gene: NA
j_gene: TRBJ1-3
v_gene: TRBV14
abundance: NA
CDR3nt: TGTGCCAGCAGCCCCTTCCGCACCTCTGGAAACACCATATATTTT
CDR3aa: CASSPFRTSGNTIYF

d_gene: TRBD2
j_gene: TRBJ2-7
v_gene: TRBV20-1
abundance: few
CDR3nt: TGCAGTGCTCTCGGACTAGCGGGGGGCCGCTACGAGCAGTACTTC
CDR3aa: CSALGLAGGRYEQYF

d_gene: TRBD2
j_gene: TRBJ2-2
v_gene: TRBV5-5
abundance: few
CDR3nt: TGTGCCAGCAGCTTGATCCTAGCGGGGGGTCACGGGGAGCTGTTTTTT
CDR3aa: CASSLILAGGHGELFF

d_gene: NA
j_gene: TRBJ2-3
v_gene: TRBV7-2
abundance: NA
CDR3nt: TGTGCCAGCAGCTTTGGTCGGGTCCCGGATACGCAGTATTTT
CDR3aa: CASSFGRVPDTQYF

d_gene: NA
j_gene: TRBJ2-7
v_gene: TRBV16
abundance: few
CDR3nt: TGTGCCAGCAGCCGGGACCCCGGTTCCCTCGAGCAGTACTTC
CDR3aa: CASSRDPGSLEQYF

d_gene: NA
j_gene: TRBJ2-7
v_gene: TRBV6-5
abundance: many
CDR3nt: TGTGCCAGCAGTTTCGATCGGGACATACCCTACGAGCAGTACTTC
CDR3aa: CASSFDRDIPYEQYF

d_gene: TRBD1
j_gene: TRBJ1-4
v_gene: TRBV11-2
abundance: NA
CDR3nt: TGTGCCAGCAGGAATTACAGGGGTCATAATGAAAAACTGTTTTTT
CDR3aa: CASRNYRGHNEKLFF

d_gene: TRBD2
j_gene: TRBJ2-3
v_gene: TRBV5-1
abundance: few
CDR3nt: TGCGCCAGCATCCGGACGGGAGGAGCAGATACGCAGTATTTT
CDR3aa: CASIRTGGADTQYF

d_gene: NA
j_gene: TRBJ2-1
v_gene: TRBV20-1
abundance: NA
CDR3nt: TGCAGTGCTAGAGATGCCGGGTACAATGAGCAGTTCTTC
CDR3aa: CSARDAGYNEQFF